The 23 T cell receptor beta chains in this list originate from one sample, sequenced in a study of T cells after somatic rescue of genetic block. Libraries were prepared by immunoSEQ multiplex PCR; TCRdb keeps only in-frame clonotypes and omits some of them. The sample records some 70,000 clones, roughly 93% being singletons. The material sequenced was peripheral blood mononuclear cells (PBMCs). The source of these receptors is a man between 25 and 39 years old.

J is TRBJ1-3 and V is TRBV2; D unclear. V shed 5 bases and J shed 0 bases, with 14 bases lying between them. CDR1 and CDR2 (germline): SNHLY, FYNNEI. The CDR3 has 16 amino acids. CDR3 bases: TGTGCCAGCAGTACGTTGCCGTACTCCTCTGGAAACACCATATATTTT. It encodes CASSTLPYSSGNTIYF.

This chain connects TRBV18 to TRBJ1-5, with a possible D match to TRBD1 (6 bases). The CDR3 runs 13 residues. The V and J ends lost 3 bases and 4 bases respectively, with 7 bases between them. Germline-derived CDR1 and CDR2 are KGHSH and LQKENI. The chain's CDR3 is CASSPGQNQPQHF. The CDR3 DNA follows: TGTGCCAGCTCACCCGGACAGAATCAGCCCCAGCATTTT.

V gene TRBV19 combines with J gene TRBJ2-5, with a tentative D call TRBD1 (5 bases). The CDR3 contains 14 residues. CDR1 LNHDA and CDR2 SQIVND come from the germline V gene (reference sequence). V was clipped by 8 bases and J by 0 bases, with 13 bases between them. CDR3 sequence (DNA): TGTGCCAGTGCGCCTGACAGCTACCAAGAGACCCAGTACTTC. This codes for CASAPDSYQETQYF.

The J gene is TRBJ2-1, the V gene TRBV10-1; 9 bases are shared with TRBD1. The V and J ends lost 8 bases and 10 bases, in that order; junction bases with no gene match: 6. CDR1 is WNHNN, CDR2 SYGVQD, per germline (reference sequence). This CDR3 is 12 amino acids long. The CDR3 loop is CASGQGSVEQFF. In DNA form, the CDR3 reads TGCGCCAGCGGACAGGGGTCAGTGGAGCAGTTCTTC.

This chain links TRBV5-6 with TRBJ2-7, with no clear D. This CDR3 has 12 residues. Trimming pared 4 bases from V and 3 bases from J, leaving 8 bases between. Per germline, CDR1 SGHDT and CDR2 YYEEEE. This CDR3 is CASSRYNYEQYF. CDR3 sequence (DNA): TGTGCCAGCAGCCGATACAACTACGAGCAGTACTTC.

The chain couples TRBV6-1 to TRBJ2-3; D remains ambiguous. CDR3 length equals 15 residues. Between the trimmed V and J ends, which lost 6 bases and 0 bases, there was a span of 13 bases. Per germline, CDR1 MNHNS and CDR2 SASEGT. Here the CDR3 reads CASSAPSASTDTQYF. In DNA, the CDR3 is TGTGCCAGCAGCGCCCCCTCCGCTAGCACAGATACGCAGTATTTT.

CDR3 protein: CASKASGRNTGELFF. The DNA of the CDR3 is TGCGCCAGCAAAGCTAGCGGGCGGAACACCGGGGAGCTGTTTTTT. V and J are TRBV10-2 and TRBJ2-2; 8 positions match TRBD2. This CDR3 is built from 15 residues. Losses at the gene ends were 7 bases for V and 1 base for J; bases not matched to a gene: 5. CDR1 is WSHSY and CDR2 is SAAADI in the germline V gene.

V usage is TRBV27 and J usage is TRBJ2-1; D is tentatively TRBD1 or TRBD2 (5 bases each). Germline V lookup: CDR1 MNHEY, CDR2 SMNVEV (reference sequence). The ends were cut back, 6 bases at V and 4 bases at J, with 13 bases in the middle. This CDR3 has 14 amino acids. The CDR3 loop reads CASSPMGVYNEQFF. The CDR3, as DNA: TGTGCCAGCAGCCCAATGGGGGTATACAATGAGCAGTTCTTC.

The chain carries TRBV19 and TRBJ2-7; 9 bases align to TRBD2. This CDR3 region has 15 residues. Per the germline V gene, CDR1 is LNHDA and CDR2 is SQIVND (reference sequence). V gave up 3 bases and J gave up 3 bases; unmatched junction bases: 6. CDR3 loop: CASSISGGTYYEQYF. The CDR3, as DNA: TGTGCCAGTAGTATTAGCGGGGGAACCTACTACGAGCAGTACTTC.

V gene TRBV19 combines with J gene TRBJ2-7; no firm D call. V gave up 10 bases and J gave up 1 base, with 8 bases separating them. Germline-derived CDR1 and CDR2 are LNHDA and SQIVND (reference sequence). The CDR3 extends over 11 amino acids. CDR3 coding DNA: TGTGCCACCCGAGAGTCCTACGAGCAGTACTTC. Protein product: CATRESYEQYF.

This chain connects TRBV14 to TRBJ1-1, with D uncertain. Germline assignment: CDR1 SGHDN and CDR2 FVKESK. V lost 0 bases to trimming and J lost 1 base, with 6 bases between them. The CDR3 contains 14 residues. The CDR3 here is CASSQDYGNTEAFF. CDR3 coding DNA: TGTGCCAGCAGCCAAGATTACGGGAACACTGAAGCTTTCTTT. The whole variable domain, filled in from reference TRBV14 and TRBJ1-1, reads EAGVTQFPSHSVIEKGQTVTLRCDPISGHDNLYWYRRVMGKEIKFLLHFVKESKQDESGMPNNRFLAERTGGTYSTLKVQPAELEDSGVYFCASSQDYGNTEAFFGQGTRLTVV.

The table lists this clone with a count of one. This sequence joins TRBV7-2 and TRBJ2-1, with D possibly being TRBD1 or TRBD2 (5 bases each). CDR1 and CDR2 (germline): SGHTA, FQGNSA. Trimming took off 0 bases at V and 4 bases at J, with 10 bases between the two ends. This CDR3 is built from 15 residues. CDR3 amino acids: CASSLAGEIYNEQFF. The CDR3 DNA reads as TGTGCCAGCAGCTTAGCAGGGGAGATTTACAATGAGCAGTTCTTC.

The CDR3 DNA follows: TGTGCCAGCAGCAAGTATCCGGGAGGTAATAATCAGCCCCAGCATTTT. This gives the protein CASSKYPGGNNQPQHF. The chain has TRBV21-1 and TRBJ1-5. TRBV21-1 is given as a pseudogene. The CDR3 covers 16 residues.

The chain carries TRBV4-1 and TRBJ2-2; 7 nucleotides line up with TRBD1. J lost 2 bases, V lost 5 bases, and 8 bases had no gene match. Germline V gene sequence: CDR1 MGHRA, CDR2 YSYEKL. The CDR3 runs 16 residues. The CDR3 protein is CASSTTRQGNTGELFF. The CDR3 bases are TGCGCCAGCAGCACGACGCGACAGGGCAACACCGGGGAGCTGTTTTTT.

CDR3 in amino acids: CASSFGQGYEKLFF. The DNA of the CDR3 is TGTGCCAGCAGTTTCGGCCAGGGGTATGAAAAACTGTTTTTT. The chain carries TRBV27 and TRBJ1-4; maybe TRBD1 (6 bases). V was shortened by 3 bases and J by 6 bases, with 11 bases between the two germline ends. The length of the CDR3 is 14 residues. Germline CDR1 is MNHEY and CDR2 is SMNVEV (reference sequence).

The chain carries TRBV6-1 and TRBJ1-1, with TRBD1 matching 9 bases. The CDR3 length is 15 residues. Germline V gene sequence: CDR1 MNHNS, CDR2 SASEGT. The junction had 0 bases not matched to a gene; V was cut back by 0 bases and J by 1 base. The CDR3 DNA sequence: TGTGCCAGCAGTGAAGCGGGACAGGGGAACACTGAAGCTTTCTTT. This gives the protein CASSEAGQGNTEAFF.

V and J are TRBV11-2 and TRBJ2-2, with D possibly TRBD2 on 6 matching bases. The V end lost 5 bases, the J end lost 6 bases, and 13 bases lay between the germline ends. Germline assignment: CDR1 SGHAT and CDR2 FQNNGV. The CDR3 is 14 amino acids. CDR3 nucleotide sequence: TGTGCCAGCAGCCCAGCGGGTGCGGCCGGGGAGCTGTTTTTT. Residues: CASSPAGAAGELFF. Looking up the rest from reference TRBV11-2 and TRBJ2-2 gives the full variable domain: EAGVAQSPRYKIIEKRQSVAFWCNPISGHATLYWYQQILGQGPKLLIQFQNNGVVDDSQLPKDRFSAERLKGVDSTLKIQPAKLEDSAVYLCASSPAGAAGELFFGEGSRLTVL.

The V call is TRBV5-6, the J call TRBJ2-7; 12 bases map to TRBD1. The length of the CDR3 is 13 residues. V shed 0 bases and J 13 bases; nucleotides not matched to a gene: 5. Germline lookup yields CDR1 SGHDT and CDR2 YYEEEE. The CDR3 coding sequence is TGTGCCAGCAGCTTGGTTGGGACAGGGGGCGGTTACTTC. Encoded protein: CASSLVGTGGGYF.

V is TRBV5-8 and J is TRBJ2-1; unclear D gene. V gave up 4 bases and J gave up 0 bases, with 8 bases separating them. Germline V gene lookup returns CDR1 SGHTS and CDR2 YDEGEE. CDR3 length: 14 residues. CDR3 DNA sequence: TGTGCCAGCAGCCTGTCGTACTCCTACAATGAGCAGTTCTTC. Protein sequence: CASSLSYSYNEQFF.

The CDR3, as DNA: TGTGCCAGCAGTGAAAGGGACAGCACAGATACGCAGTATTTT. Protein product: CASSERDSTDTQYF. The rearrangement joins TRBV6-4 to TRBJ2-3; TRBD1 or TRBD2 may be the D gene (5 bases each). Trimming pared 3 bases from V and 0 bases from J, leaving 7 bases between. Germline V lookup: CDR1 MRHNA, CDR2 SNTAGT. This CDR3 contains 14 residues.

This chain links TRBV7-2 with TRBJ2-7, with TRBD2 as a possible D gene (5 bases). The CDR3 is made up of 17 amino acids. Germline values: CDR1 SGHTA, CDR2 FQGNSA. V lost 0 bases and J 1 base, leaving 16 bases between the germline ends. Here the CDR3 reads CASSLARGRRISYEQYF. CDR3 DNA: TGTGCCAGCAGCTTAGCGCGCGGCAGGAGGATATCCTACGAGCAGTACTTC. Based on the CDR3 plus reference TRBV7-2 and TRBJ2-7, the full variable domain is GAGVSQSPSNKVTEKGKDVELRCDPISGHTALYWYRQSLGQGLEFLIYFQGNSAPDKSGLPSDRFSAERTGGSVSTLTIQRTQQEDSAVYLCASSLARGRRISYEQYFGPGTRLTVT.

The chain carries TRBV6-6 and TRBJ1-5; the match to TRBD1 covers 8 bases. The germline gives CDR1 MNHNY, CDR2 SVGAGI (reference sequence). After removal of 5 bases from V and 0 bases from J, the junction contained 3 bases not matched to a gene. The CDR3 is 15 amino acids. Here the CDR3 DNA reads TGTGCCAGCAGTAGACAGGGGATTAGCAATCAGCCCCAGCATTTT. As protein: CASSRQGISNQPQHF.

V and J are TRBV5-5 and TRBJ1-1; TRBD1 aligns across 7 bases. The CDR3 sequence is 13 residues long. Germline CDR1 reads SGHKS; CDR2 reads YYEKEE (reference sequence). V gave up 10 bases and J gave up 1 base; unmatched junction bases: 7. The CDR3 protein is CAATGQPNTEAFF. The CDR3 DNA sequence: TGTGCCGCAACGGGACAGCCGAACACTGAAGCTTTCTTT.